This TCR beta chain was observed in a study of CD8+CD57+ T cells in acquired aplastic anemia. CDR3 length equals 14 residues. Trimming took off 8 bases at V and 4 bases at J, with 18 bases between the two ends. This clonotype was observed at least ten times. Genomic DNA, the template, was used for profiling of the TCR beta VDJ and CDR3. MiXCR, applied by TCRdb to the reads, yields one record per CDR3 protein. The sample consists of 150,000 to 200,000 distinct CDR3 sequences, less than 60% of them appearing once. Patients chosen for sequencing had shown CD8+CD57+ cell expansion by flow cytometry. The sample taken for sequencing was sorted CD4+, CD8+, or CD8+CD57+ T cells (not recorded which) from PBMCs. The receptor comes from a human donor with aplastic anemia. The gene calls are TRBV12-3 or TRBV12-4 and TRBJ2-7; D ambiguous. This CDR3 is CASLKGPGKYEQYF. The CDR3 nucleotides read TGTGCCAGCCTTAAGGGTCCGGGCAAGTACGAGCAGTACTTC.